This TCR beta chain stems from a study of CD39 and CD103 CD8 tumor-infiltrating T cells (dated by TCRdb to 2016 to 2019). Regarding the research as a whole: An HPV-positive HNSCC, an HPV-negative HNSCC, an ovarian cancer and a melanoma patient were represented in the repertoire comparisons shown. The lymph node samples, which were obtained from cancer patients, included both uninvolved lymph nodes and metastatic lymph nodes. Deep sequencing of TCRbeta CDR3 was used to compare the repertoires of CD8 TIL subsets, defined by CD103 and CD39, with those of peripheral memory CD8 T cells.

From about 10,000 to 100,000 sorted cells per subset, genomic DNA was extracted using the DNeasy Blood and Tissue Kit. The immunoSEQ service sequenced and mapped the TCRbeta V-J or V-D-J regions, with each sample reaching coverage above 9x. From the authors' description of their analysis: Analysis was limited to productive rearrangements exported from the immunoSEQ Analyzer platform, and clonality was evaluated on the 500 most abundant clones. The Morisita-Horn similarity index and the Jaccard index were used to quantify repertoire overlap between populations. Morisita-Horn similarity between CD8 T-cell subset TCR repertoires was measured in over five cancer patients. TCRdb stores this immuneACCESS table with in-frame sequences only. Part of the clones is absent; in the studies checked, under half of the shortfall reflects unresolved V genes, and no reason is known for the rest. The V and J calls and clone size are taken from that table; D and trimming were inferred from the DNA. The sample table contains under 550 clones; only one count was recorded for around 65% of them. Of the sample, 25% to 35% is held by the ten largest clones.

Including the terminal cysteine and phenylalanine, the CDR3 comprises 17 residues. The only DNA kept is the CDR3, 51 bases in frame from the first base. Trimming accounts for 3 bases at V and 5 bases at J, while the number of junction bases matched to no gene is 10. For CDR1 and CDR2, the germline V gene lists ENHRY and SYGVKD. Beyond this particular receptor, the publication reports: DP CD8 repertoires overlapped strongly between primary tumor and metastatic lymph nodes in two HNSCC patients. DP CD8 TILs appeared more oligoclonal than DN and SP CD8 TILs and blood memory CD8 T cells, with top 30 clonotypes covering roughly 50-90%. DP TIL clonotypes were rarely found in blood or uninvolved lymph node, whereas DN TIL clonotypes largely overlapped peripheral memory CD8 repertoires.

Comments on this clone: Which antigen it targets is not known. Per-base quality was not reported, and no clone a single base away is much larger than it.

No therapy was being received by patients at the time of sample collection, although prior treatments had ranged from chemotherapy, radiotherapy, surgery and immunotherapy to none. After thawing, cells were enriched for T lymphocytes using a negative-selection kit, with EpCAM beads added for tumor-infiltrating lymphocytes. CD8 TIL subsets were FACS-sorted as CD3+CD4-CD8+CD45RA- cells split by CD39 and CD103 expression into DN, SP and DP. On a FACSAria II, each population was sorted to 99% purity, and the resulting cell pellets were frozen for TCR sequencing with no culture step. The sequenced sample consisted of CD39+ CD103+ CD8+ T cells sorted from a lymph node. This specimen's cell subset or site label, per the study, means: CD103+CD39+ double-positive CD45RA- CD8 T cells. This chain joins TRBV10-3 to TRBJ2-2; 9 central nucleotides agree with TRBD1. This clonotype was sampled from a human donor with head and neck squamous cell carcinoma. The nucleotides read TGTGCCATCAGTGACTCGATCGGGACAGGGCTTACCGGGGAGCTGTTTTTT. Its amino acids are CAISDSIGTGLTGELFF.